The clone carrying this TCR beta chain was seen at least ten times. Its antigen is unknown. The sample belongs to a study of breast tumors, draining lymph nodes, adjacent tissues. The lymph nodes were axillary draining lymph nodes from breast cancer patients. Broader study findings: Tumor TCR diversity was below lymph nodes but above nontumor tissue. Most tumor T cells seemingly derive from lymph node, then expand in tumor.

TCRdb called the multiplex PCR reads again in MiXCR, with one record for every CDR3 protein. The sample lists about 230,000 distinct CDR3 sequences, roughly 30% occurring once. Germline V CDR1 and CDR2: DFQATT, SNEGSKA (reference sequence). V lost 0 bases and J lost 8; bases outside the gene matches: 14. The CDR3 is 18 amino acids. V gene TRBV20-1 combines with J gene TRBJ2-1, with 12 bases identical to TRBD2. The sequenced sample was axillary lymph node tissue. The sequence was obtained from a female donor with breast cancer. Some clones in this sample may be carry-over from other donors' samples. The CDR3: CSARDRGTPTSGSHEQFF. CDR3 coding DNA: TGCAGTGCTAGAGATCGGGGGACCCCGACTAGCGGGAGCCATGAGCAGTTCTTC.